Described below is a single T cell receptor beta chain sequence and its context. This sample stems from a study of T cell changes during pregnancy in multiple sclerosis. Germline V gene data show CDR1 as MGHDK and CDR2 as SYGVNS. The CDR3 length is 16 residues. V was pared by 1 base and J by 2 bases, with 13 bases between. TCRdb's table, derived via immunoSEQ multiplex PCR, lists solely in-frame clones and lacks some. The repertoire holds fewer than 50,000 clones, about 91% seen once, with approximately 0.39% in the top ten. This sequence was found in a female donor in good health, enrolled as a control in a pregnancy study. This specimen consisted of CD4+ T cells from peripheral blood mononuclear cells, obtained in the second trimester of pregnancy. The chain recombines TRBV25-1 with TRBJ2-3, with D tentatively TRBD2 (7 bases). CDR3 amino acids: CASSELGGGATDTQYF. CDR3 sequence (DNA): TGTGCCAGCAGTGAATTAGGAGGGGGGGCCACAGATACGCAGTATTTT.